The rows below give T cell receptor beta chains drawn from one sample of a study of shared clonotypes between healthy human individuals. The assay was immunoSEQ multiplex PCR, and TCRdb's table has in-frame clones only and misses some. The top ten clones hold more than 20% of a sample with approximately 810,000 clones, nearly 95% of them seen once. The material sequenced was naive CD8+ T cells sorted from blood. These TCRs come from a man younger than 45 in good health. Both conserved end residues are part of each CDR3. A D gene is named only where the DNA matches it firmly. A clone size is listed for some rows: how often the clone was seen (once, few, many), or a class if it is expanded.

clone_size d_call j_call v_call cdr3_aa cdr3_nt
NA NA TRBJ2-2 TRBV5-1 CASSPFTTGELFF TGCGCCAGCAGCCCGTTCACCACCGGGGAGCTGTTTTTT
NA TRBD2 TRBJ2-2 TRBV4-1 CASSRELSGYTGELFF TGCGCCAGCAGCCGAGAGCTTAGCGGGTATACCGGGGAGCTGTTTTTT
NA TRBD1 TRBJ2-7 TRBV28 CASESPGQGLEQYF TGTGCCAGCGAAAGCCCGGGACAGGGTCTCGAGCAGTACTTC
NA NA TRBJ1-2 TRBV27 CASSPPGVRVGYGYTF TGTGCCAGCAGCCCGCCTGGGGTCAGGGTAGGCTATGGCTACACCTTC
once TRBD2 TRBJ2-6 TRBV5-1 CASSWPGRGDSGANVLTF TGCGCCAGCAGCTGGCCAGGACGGGGGGACTCTGGGGCCAACGTCCTGACTTTC
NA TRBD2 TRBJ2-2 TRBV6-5 CASSLSGRIIGELFF TGTGCCAGCAGTCTTAGCGGGAGAATTATCGGGGAGCTGTTTTTT
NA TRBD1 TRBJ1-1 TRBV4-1 CASSHPGQGITEAFF TGCGCCAGCAGCCACCCCGGACAGGGCATCACTGAAGCTTTCTTT
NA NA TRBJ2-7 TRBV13 CASSSRDTATSFEQYF TGTGCCAGCAGCTCCCGGGACACCGCTACCTCCTTCGAGCAGTACTTC
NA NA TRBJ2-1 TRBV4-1 CASSQDRSPYNEQFF TGCGCCAGCAGCCAAGACAGGTCCCCCTACAATGAGCAGTTCTTC
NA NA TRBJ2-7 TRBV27 CASSLRSADIPYEQYF TGTGCCAGCAGTTTAAGGTCGGCAGACATCCCCTACGAGCAGTACTTC
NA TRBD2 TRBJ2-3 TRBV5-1 CASDWVGRASSTDTQYF TGCGCCAGCGATTGGGTCGGGAGGGCCTCTAGCACAGATACGCAGTATTTT
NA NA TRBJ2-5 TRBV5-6 CASSSRQIEETQYF TGTGCCAGCAGCTCCCGACAGATCGAAGAGACCCAGTACTTC
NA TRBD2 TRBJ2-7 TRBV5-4 CASSGGLAGLYEQYF TGTGCCAGCAGCGGTGGACTAGCGGGACTATACGAGCAGTACTTC
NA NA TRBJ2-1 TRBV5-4 CASSDGSNEQFF TGTGCCAGCAGCGACGGCTCTAATGAGCAGTTCTTC
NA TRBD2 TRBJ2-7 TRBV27 CASSVGLAGSYEQYF TGTGCCAGCAGCGTAGGACTAGCGGGATCCTACGAGCAGTACTTC
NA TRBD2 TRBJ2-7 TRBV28 CASSLFGGASSYEQYF TGTGCCAGCAGTTTATTCGGGGGGGCGAGCTCCTACGAGCAGTACTTC
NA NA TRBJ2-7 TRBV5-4 CASSLASGVSYEQYF TGTGCCAGCAGCTTGGCTTCAGGCGTATCCTACGAGCAGTACTTC
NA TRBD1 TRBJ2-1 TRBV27 CASSPGTGYNEQFF TGTGCCAGCAGTCCGGGGACAGGCTACAATGAGCAGTTCTTC
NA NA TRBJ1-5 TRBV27 CASSFISGVDQPQHF TGTGCCAGCAGTTTCATATCAGGGGTCGATCAGCCCCAGCATTTT
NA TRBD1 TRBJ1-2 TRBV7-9 CASSPGQGGYGYTF TGTGCCAGCAGCCCAGGACAGGGAGGCTATGGCTACACCTTC
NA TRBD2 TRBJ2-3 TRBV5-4 CASSLTLAGSTDTQYF TGTGCCAGCAGCTTGACTCTAGCGGGGAGCACAGATACGCAGTATTTT
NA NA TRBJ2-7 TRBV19 CASSMFFLPPTYEQYF TGTGCCAGTAGTATGTTCTTTCTCCCCCCTACCTACGAGCAGTACTTC
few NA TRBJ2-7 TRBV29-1 CSVGDYSSYEQYF TGCAGCGTTGGAGACTACTCCTCCTACGAGCAGTACTTC
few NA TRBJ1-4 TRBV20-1 CSARRLDELFF TGCAGTGCTAGAAGACTGGACGAACTGTTTTTT
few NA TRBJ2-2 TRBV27 CASSTGFTGELFF TGTGCCAGCAGTACGGGGTTCACCGGGGAGCTGTTTTTT
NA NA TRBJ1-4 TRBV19 CASMLVFGTNEKLFF TGTGCCAGTATGTTGGTATTTGGTACGAATGAAAAACTGTTTTTT
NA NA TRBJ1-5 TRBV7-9 CASSLRSNQPQHF TGTGCCAGCAGCCTCAGGTCCAATCAGCCCCAGCATTTT
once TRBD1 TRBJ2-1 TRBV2 CASSAWTGQYNEQFF TGTGCCAGCAGCGCGTGGACAGGACAGTACAATGAGCAGTTCTTC
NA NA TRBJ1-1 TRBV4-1 CASSQEGHENTEAFF TGCGCCAGCAGCCAAGAGGGACACGAGAACACTGAAGCTTTCTTT
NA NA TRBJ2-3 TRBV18 CASSLTPPEEGVTDTQYF TGTGCCAGCTCACTAACCCCTCCTGAGGAGGGTGTGACAGATACGCAGTATTTT
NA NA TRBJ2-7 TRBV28 CASSLLQGGITAYEQYF TGTGCCAGCAGTTTATTACAAGGCGGAATCACCGCCTACGAGCAGTACTTC
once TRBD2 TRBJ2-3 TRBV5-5 CASNQNSGTSGTGSDTQYF TGTGCCAGCAACCAAAACTCCGGGACTAGCGGGACCGGGTCGGATACGCAGTATTTT
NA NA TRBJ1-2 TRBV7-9 CASSFPPAGPSNYGYTF TGTGCCAGCAGCTTCCCACCCGCGGGCCCCTCTAACTATGGCTACACCTTC
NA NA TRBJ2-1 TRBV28 CASSLMSLADEQFF TGTGCCAGCAGTTTAATGTCCTTAGCTGATGAGCAGTTCTTC
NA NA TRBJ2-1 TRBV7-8 CASSLATAVPDVGEQFF TGTGCCAGCAGCTTAGCCACAGCCGTCCCGGACGTTGGAGAGCAGTTCTTC
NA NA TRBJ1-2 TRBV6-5 CASSFNKGAGYTF TGTGCCAGCAGTTTTAATAAGGGAGCTGGCTACACCTTC
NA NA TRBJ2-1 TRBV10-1 CASSKDTSDREQFF TGCGCCAGCAGTAAGGACACCTCAGATCGCGAGCAGTTCTTC
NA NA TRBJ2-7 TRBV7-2 CASSLFGGPYEQYF TGTGCCAGCAGCCTGTTTGGAGGCCCCTACGAGCAGTACTTC
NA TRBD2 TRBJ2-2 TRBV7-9 CASSFTSGATGELFF TGTGCCAGCAGCTTCACTAGCGGGGCTACCGGGGAGCTGTTTTTT
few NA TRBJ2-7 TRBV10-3 CAIRDGAHYEQYF TGTGCCATCAGGGACGGCGCTCACTACGAGCAGTACTTC
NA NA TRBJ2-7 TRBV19 CASSKPHTPPSYEQYF TGTGCCAGTAGTAAGCCCCACACCCCTCCCTCCTACGAGCAGTACTTC
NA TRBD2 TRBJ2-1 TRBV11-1 CASRPSRTSGVGEQFF TGTGCCAGCAGACCTTCTCGGACTAGCGGGGTCGGTGAGCAGTTCTTC
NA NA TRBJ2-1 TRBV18 CASSQTGNPYNEQFF TGTGCCAGCTCACAGACAGGAAACCCCTACAATGAGCAGTTCTTC
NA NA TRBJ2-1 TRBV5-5 CASSSLKRGEQFF TGTGCCAGCAGCTCGCTAAAGCGAGGCGAGCAGTTCTTC
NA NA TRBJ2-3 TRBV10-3 CAISDRGREGPNSTDTQYF TGTGCCATCAGTGACAGGGGGCGGGAGGGCCCAAACTCCACAGATACGCAGTATTTT